The 15 T cell receptor beta chains in this list originate from one sample, sequenced in a study of radiation and T cells in renal cell carcinoma. The repertoire was sequenced with immunoSEQ multiplex PCR; TCRdb's copy has only in-frame clones and lacks some. The table has more than 150,000 clones, roughly 86% seen once. The time point denotes: blood 2 weeks post-SBRT. Regarding treatment: 15 Gy SBRT to primary tumor, nephrectomy 4 weeks later. This material consisted of blood, taken from a patient whose treatment included radiotherapy and nephrectomy. The source of these receptors is a woman in her forties or fifties with renal cell carcinoma.

This chain links TRBV5-1 with TRBJ2-5; the match to TRBD1 covers 11 bases. The CDR3 consists of 14 residues. J gave up 6 bases and V 6 bases, and 7 bases lay outside the gene matches. Per the germline V gene, CDR1 is SGHRS and CDR2 is YFSETQ. The CDR3 DNA follows: TGCGCCAGCAATACCGGGACAGGGGGAAAGACCCAGTACTTC. As protein: CASNTGTGGKTQYF. Supplemented by reference TRBV5-1 and TRBJ2-5, the full variable domain reads KAGVTQTPRYLIKTRGQQVTLSCSPISGHRSVSWYQQTPGQGLQFLFEYFSETQRNKGNFPGRFSGRQFSNSRSEMNVSTLELGDSALYLCASNTGTGGKTQYFGPGTRLLVL.

J is TRBJ2-3 and V is TRBV5-4, with D possibly being TRBD2 (6 bases). The CDR3 is 15 amino acids. V was pared by 4 bases and J by 0 bases, with 12 bases between. Per germline, CDR1 SGHNT and CDR2 YYREEE (reference sequence). DNA for the CDR3: TGTGCCAGCAGCCTCGACGGGACTAGCACAGATACGCAGTATTTT. Residues: CASSLDGTSTDTQYF.

The chain combines TRBV7-9 with TRBJ1-1; no firm D call. Trimming left V 3 bases short and J 1 base short, with 9 bases between. CDR1 is SEHNR and CDR2 is FQNEAQ in the germline V gene (reference sequence). The CDR3 extends over 14 amino acids. CDR3 sequence: CASSFEAQNTEAFF. CDR3 nucleotides: TGTGCCAGCAGCTTCGAGGCCCAGAACACTGAAGCTTTCTTT.

V is TRBV6-5 and J is TRBJ2-7, with D possibly being TRBD1 (7 bases). CDR1 is MNHEY and CDR2 is SVGAGI in the germline V gene. The length of the CDR3 is 14 residues. The ends were cut back, 5 bases at V and 11 bases at J, with 22 bases in the middle. CDR3 in DNA: TGTGCCAGCAGTCGCAAAGTTGGGCAGGGGGAGGAGTACTTC. Protein: CASSRKVGQGEEYF.

DNA of the CDR3: TGCGCCAGCAGCCGATTACAGGGTATGGACGAAAAACTGTTTTTT. This translates into CASSRLQGMDEKLFF. The V and J genes are TRBV4-1 and TRBJ1-4; perhaps TRBD1 as D (6 bases). The V gene lost 4 bases and the J gene lost 8 bases, with 17 bases spanning the gap. CDR1 MGHRA and CDR2 YSYEKL come from the germline V gene. This CDR3 has 15 amino acids.

The chain joins TRBV7-2 to TRBJ2-5, with 8 bases aligning to TRBD1. This CDR3 region has 14 residues. J was trimmed by 3 bases and V by 5 bases; bases with no gene match: 5. The germline V gene encodes CDR1 SGHTA and CDR2 FQGNSA. Here the CDR3 reads CASSPPTGEETQYF. As DNA, the CDR3 is TGTGCCAGCAGCCCCCCGACAGGGGAAGAGACCCAGTACTTC.

The chain is built from TRBV5-1 and TRBJ2-7, with TRBD1 identical over 9 bases. The CDR3 is 14 amino acids. J lost 7 bases, V lost 4 bases, and 9 bases had no gene match. Germline CDR1 is SGHRS and CDR2 is YFSETQ. The CDR3 nucleotides are TGCGCCAGCAGCGGGGACAGGGTACGGTTGGAGCAGTACTTC. Its protein product is CASSGDRVRLEQYF.

The rearrangement links TRBV11-2 to TRBJ2-2, with 12 bases aligning to TRBD1. Germline-derived CDR1 and CDR2 are SGHAT and FQNNGV. With V trimmed by 1 base and J by 6 bases, 3 bases remained unmatched. CDR3 length: 16 residues. The CDR3 DNA is TGTGCCAGCAGCTTAGCCGGGACAGGGGGCTCCGGGGAGCTGTTTTTT. It encodes CASSLAGTGGSGELFF.

The chain joins TRBV4-3 to TRBJ1-2, with 10 nucleotides matching TRBD1. Germline V gene sequence: CDR1 LGHNA, CDR2 YSLEER. The J segment lost 8 bases and the V segment lost 3 bases, leaving 9 bases of the junction unmatched. This CDR3 is 15 amino acids long. The CDR3 nucleotides are TGCGCCAGCAGCCAGTCCGGGACAGGGGCTTTGGGCTACACCTTC. This codes for CASSQSGTGALGYTF.

The J gene is TRBJ1-6, the V gene TRBV5-8, with 7 positions matching TRBD1. This CDR3 region has 12 residues. The V and J ends lost 4 bases and 14 bases, in that order; junction bases with no gene match: 6. The germline gives CDR1 SGHTS, CDR2 YDEGEE. DNA for the CDR3: TGTGCCAGCAGCCTCCGACAGGGATCCCTCCACTTT. Its translation: CASSLRQGSLHF.

J is TRBJ2-1 and V is TRBV18, with D possibly TRBD2 on 5 matching bases. The V gene lost 6 bases and the J gene lost 0 bases, with 15 bases spanning the gap. The CDR3 is 16 amino acids. CDR1 is KGHSH and CDR2 is LQKENI in the germline V gene. The DNA of the CDR3 is TGTGCCAGCTCGCTCACGGGTACTAGCTCCTACAATGAGCAGTTCTTC. It yields the protein CASSLTGTSSYNEQFF.

V usage is TRBV15 and J usage is TRBJ1-1; D call uncertain. Germline V gives CDR1 LNHNV, CDR2 YYDKDF (reference sequence). The CDR3 is made up of 16 amino acids. V was cut by 0 bases and J by 3 bases, with 14 bases left in between. The CDR3 sequence: CATSRDSLLVYTEAFF. CDR3 nucleotides: TGTGCCACCAGCAGAGATTCTCTTCTCGTCTACACTGAAGCTTTCTTT. Full variable domain (remainder filled in from reference TRBV15 and TRBJ1-1): DAMVIQNPRYQVTQFGKPVTLSCSQTLNHNVMYWYQQKSSQAPKLLFHYYDKDFNNEADTPDNFQSRRPNTSFCFLDIRSPGLGDTAMYLCATSRDSLLVYTEAFFGQGTRLTVV.

The gene calls are TRBV5-1 and TRBJ1-4; perhaps TRBD1 as D (6 bases). This CDR3 region has 16 residues. Trimming removed 1 base at V and 3 bases at J, with 13 bases between. Germline values: CDR1 SGHRS, CDR2 YFSETQ. CDR3 in DNA: TGCGCCAGCAGCTTGACCCGGGACACGTCTAATGAAAAACTGTTTTTT. It yields the protein CASSLTRDTSNEKLFF.

DNA of the CDR3: TGTGCCAGCAGCCGTAGCACAGGGAACTCCTACAATGAGCAGTTCTTC. Translating gives CASSRSTGNSYNEQFF. V gene TRBV9 combines with J gene TRBJ2-1; possibly TRBD1 for D (6 bases). From germline, CDR1 is SGDLS and CDR2 YYNGEE. The CDR3 sequence is 16 residues long. The V end lost 4 bases, the J end lost 0 bases, and 14 bases lay between the germline ends.

This chain uses TRBV19 with TRBJ2-1, with 7 positions matching TRBD2. The CDR3 spans 15 residues. Germline V gene data show CDR1 as LNHDA and CDR2 as SQIVND (reference sequence). V was clipped by 3 bases and J by 4 bases; unmatched bases: 6. CDR3 DNA sequence: TGTGCCAGTAGTATCGGGTTGGGGGGGTACAATGAGCAGTTCTTC. This translates into CASSIGLGGYNEQFF.